Reported below is one T cell receptor (beta chain). This specimen comes from a study of blood T cell repertoires in COVID-19. Background on the study: T cells, B-cell-depleted T cells, or PBMCs supplied cDNA or gDNA.

The CDR3 runs to 13 residues. The V gene's germline CDR1 is MDHEN and CDR2 SYDVKM. Trimming left V 7 bases short and J 6 bases short, with 15 bases between. Measured with immunoSEQ multiplex PCR; TCRdb has only the in-frame clones, and not every one. The sample includes tens of thousands of clones, around 80% seen only once; the top ten take 15% to 18%. The chain joins TRBV28 to TRBJ1-2; TRBD1 might be the D (5 bases). This receptor was identified in a man older than 75 with acute or convalescent COVID-19. Sequencing input: peripheral blood. The CDR3 bases are TGTGCCAGCATCCTCAGAGGGGAGGATGGCTACACCTTC. Translating it yields CASILRGEDGYTF.